Here is one T cell receptor beta chain with its context. No antigen is known for it. The sample originates from a study of T cell responses to AZD1222 COVID-19 vaccine. Overall study results and limits: Seropositive at baseline were only five or six AZD1222 recipients.

J gave up 2 bases and V 4 bases, and 3 bases lay outside the gene matches. CDR1 and CDR2 (germline): SGHRS, YFSETQ. The CDR3 runs to 15 residues. Measured with immunoSEQ multiplex PCR; TCRdb has only the in-frame clones, and not every one. Of 130,000 to 150,000 clones listed, approximately 91% are singletons. Here the sequenced sample was peripheral blood, taken 28 days after the second dose of the MenACWY control vaccine. V is TRBV5-1 and J is TRBJ2-1, with TRBD1 matching 10 bases. This sequence was found in an adult who received the MenACWY meningococcal vaccine as a control. The CDR3 DNA reads TGCGCCAGCAGCCCTGGACAGGGGGCCTACAATGAGCAGTTCTTC. Its protein product is CASSPGQGAYNEQFF.